Listed below are T cell receptor beta chains from one sample, sequenced in a study of shared clonotypes between healthy human individuals. Some clones are missing from TCRdb's copy, which holds only in-frame ones; the method was immunoSEQ multiplex PCR. The table includes some 2,000,000 clones, roughly 94% detected once. Material: naive CD8+ T cells sorted from blood. These receptors all stem from a man aged 18-30 years in good health. Both conserved end residues are part of each CDR3. A D gene is named only where the DNA matches it firmly. Size values are once, few and many counts, or a class for expanded clones, and some rows have none.

>TRBD1|TRBJ2-7|TRBV6-5|-|15
CASSYFDRAGYEQYF
TGTGCCAGCAGTTATTTCGACAGGGCCGGGTACGAGCAGTACTTC
>TRBD2|TRBJ2-1|TRBV7-4|-|14
CASSLGTSLWEQFF
TGTGCCAGCAGCCTCGGGACTAGCTTATGGGAGCAGTTCTTC
>-|TRBJ1-1|TRBV7-2|once|15
CASSLATGGGTEAFF
TGTGCCAGCAGCTTAGCCACGGGGGGAGGCACTGAAGCTTTCTTT
>-|TRBJ1-1|TRBV23-1|-|14
CASGGWGMNTEAFF
TGCGCCAGCGGAGGGTGGGGGATGAACACTGAAGCTTTCTTT
>-|TRBJ1-6|TRBV4-1|-|15
CASSQDRGGNSPLHF
TGCGCCAGCAGCCAAGACAGGGGAGGCAATTCACCCCTCCACTTT
>TRBD2|TRBJ2-2|TRBV4-1|-|17
CASSLNPGLADTGELFF
TGCGCCAGCAGCCTCAATCCGGGACTAGCAGACACCGGGGAGCTGTTTTTT
>-|TRBJ1-4|TRBV9|once|15
CASSPGAVGAEKLFF
TGTGCCAGCAGCCCCGGGGCCGTCGGCGCGGAAAAACTGTTTTTT
>-|TRBJ2-2|TRBV9|-|17
CASSVTRGGPNTGELFF
TGTGCCAGCAGCGTAACCAGGGGAGGCCCGAACACCGGGGAGCTGTTTTTT
>-|TRBJ1-4|TRBV6-6|-|15
CASSYTGGPNEKLFF
TGTGCCAGCAGTTATACCGGGGGACCAAATGAAAAACTGTTTTTT
>TRBD2|TRBJ2-5|TRBV30|-|14
CAWTLAGAGETQYF
TGTGCCTGGACCCTAGCGGGAGCAGGAGAGACCCAGTACTTC
>TRBD1|TRBJ1-1|TRBV11-2|-|18
CASSLYPDRVWVNTEAFF
TGTGCCAGCAGCTTATACCCAGACAGGGTATGGGTTAACACTGAAGCTTTCTTT
>-|TRBJ2-7|TRBV4-1|-|14
CASSQKLQNYEQYF
TGCGCCAGCAGCCAAAAATTACAGAACTACGAGCAGTACTTC
>TRBD2|TRBJ2-3|TRBV7-9|-|14
CASSLSLAADTQYF
TGTGCCAGCAGCTTAAGCCTAGCGGCAGATACGCAGTATTTT
>-|TRBJ1-5|TRBV9|-|13
CASSGQANQPQHF
TGTGCCAGCAGCGGACAGGCAAATCAGCCCCAGCATTTT
>TRBD2|TRBJ2-2|TRBV27|-|18
CASSLLSSGGPNTGELFF
TGTGCCAGCAGTTTATTGAGTAGCGGGGGCCCTAACACCGGGGAGCTGTTTTTT
>-|TRBJ2-5|TRBV6-6|-|13
CASSPDSWETQYF
TGTGCCAGCAGCCCGGACAGCTGGGAGACCCAGTACTTC
>-|TRBJ1-2|TRBV6-1|-|13
CATFRVGDYGYTF
TGTGCCACCTTTCGGGTAGGGGACTATGGCTACACCTTC
>-|TRBJ2-5|TRBV5-4|-|14
CASSSRGVWETQYF
TGTGCCAGCAGCTCAAGGGGAGTATGGGAGACCCAGTACTTC
>-|TRBJ2-1|TRBV5-4|-|15
CASSLEGQGMAEQFF
TGTGCCAGCAGCTTGGAAGGGCAGGGGATGGCTGAGCAGTTCTTC
>TRBD1|TRBJ2-7|TRBV5-5|-|17
CASSPSDRGLTSYEQYF
TGTGCCAGCAGCCCCTCGGACAGGGGGCTAACTTCCTACGAGCAGTACTTC
>TRBD1|TRBJ1-1|TRBV2|-|16
CARERDRVVVGTEAFF
TGTGCCAGGGAACGAGACAGGGTTGTCGTAGGTACTGAAGCTTTCTTT
>-|TRBJ2-7|TRBV5-1|-|14
CASSSVQGSYEQYF
TGCGCCAGCAGCAGCGTACAGGGCTCCTACGAGCAGTACTTC
>-|TRBJ2-1|TRBV5-1|-|15
CASSWYGRVNDEQFF
TGCGCCAGCAGCTGGTACGGGAGAGTTAACGATGAGCAGTTCTTC
>-|TRBJ2-2|TRBV4-1|-|16
CASSQITSLGTGELFF
TGCGCCAGCAGCCAAATTACTAGTCTAGGCACCGGGGAGCTGTTTTTT
>TRBD2|TRBJ2-5|TRBV28|-|14
CASSMSGSIGTQYF
TGTGCCAGCAGTATGAGCGGGAGTATTGGGACCCAGTACTTC
>TRBD2|TRBJ2-1|TRBV5-1|-|16
CASSLNSGRIHNEQFF
TGCGCCAGCAGCTTGAACAGCGGGAGAATCCACAATGAGCAGTTCTTC